The sequence of this TCR beta chain was determined in a study of shared clonotypes between healthy human individuals. Clones were read by immunoSEQ multiplex PCR, and TCRdb kept only the in-frame ones, dropping some. This repertoire shows about 490,000 clones, 60% to 85% found once; its top ten account for over 10%. This CDR3 is built from 14 residues. Germline V gene lookup returns CDR1 SGHRS and CDR2 YFSETQ. V lost 3 bases, J lost 7 bases, and 10 bases stayed unmatched. V and J are TRBV5-1 and TRBJ2-7; 7 bases fit TRBD1. This receptor was taken from a woman aged 40 to 55 in good health. Some clones in this sample may be carry-over from other donors' samples. Specimen: PBMCs. CDR3 in amino acids: CASSYRQGPREQYF. CDR3 DNA: TGCGCCAGCAGCTACCGACAGGGTCCGCGGGAGCAGTACTTC.